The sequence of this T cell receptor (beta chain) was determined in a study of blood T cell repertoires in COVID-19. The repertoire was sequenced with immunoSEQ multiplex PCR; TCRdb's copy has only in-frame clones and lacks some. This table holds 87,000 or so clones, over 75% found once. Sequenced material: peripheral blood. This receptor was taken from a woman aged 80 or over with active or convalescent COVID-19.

The CDR3, as DNA: TGTGCCAGCCAGACGACAGGGACACTATCACCCCTCCACTTT. Translating gives CASQTTGTLSPLHF. V gene TRBV25-1 combines with J gene TRBJ1-6, with 7 bases matching TRBD1. In germline, CDR1 is MGHDK, CDR2 SYGVNS. V shed 8 bases and J 10 bases; nucleotides not matched to a gene: 11. This CDR3 is built from 14 residues.